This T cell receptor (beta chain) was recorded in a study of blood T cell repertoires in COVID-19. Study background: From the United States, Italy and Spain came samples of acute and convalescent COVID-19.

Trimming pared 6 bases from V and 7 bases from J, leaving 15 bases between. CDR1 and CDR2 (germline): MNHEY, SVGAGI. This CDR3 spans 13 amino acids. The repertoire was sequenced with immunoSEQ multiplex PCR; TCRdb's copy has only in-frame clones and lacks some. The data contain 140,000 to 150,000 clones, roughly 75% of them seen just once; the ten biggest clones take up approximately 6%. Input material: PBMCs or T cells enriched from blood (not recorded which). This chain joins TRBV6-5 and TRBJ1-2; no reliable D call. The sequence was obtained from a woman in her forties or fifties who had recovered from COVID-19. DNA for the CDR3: TGTGCCAGCAGGTCCTCAGGAATGGGTGGCTACACCTTC. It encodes CASRSSGMGGYTF.